This T cell receptor beta chain is from a study of CD8 T cells in ankylosing spondylitis. CDR1 is MDHEN and CDR2 is SYDVKM in the germline V gene. The CDR3 loop spans 13 amino acids. V trimming: 7 bases; J trimming: 7 bases; junction bases outside the gene matches: 7. TCRdb re-called the 5' RACE reads through MiXCR, storing one row per CDR3 protein. The data contain 150,000 to 200,000 distinct CDR3 sequences, 10% to 15% of them seen just once; the ten biggest clones take up about 11%. In its sample, this clonotype was seen many times. The source is a female donor with ankylosing spondylitis or in good health (not recorded which). The source material was blood, either unsorted or a sorted T cell fraction (not recorded which). The chain is built from TRBV28 and TRBJ1-5; 7 bases are a match to TRBD1. In DNA, the CDR3 is TGTGCCAGCACAGACAGGGACGACCAGCCCCAGCATTTT. The encoded protein is CASTDRDDQPQHF.